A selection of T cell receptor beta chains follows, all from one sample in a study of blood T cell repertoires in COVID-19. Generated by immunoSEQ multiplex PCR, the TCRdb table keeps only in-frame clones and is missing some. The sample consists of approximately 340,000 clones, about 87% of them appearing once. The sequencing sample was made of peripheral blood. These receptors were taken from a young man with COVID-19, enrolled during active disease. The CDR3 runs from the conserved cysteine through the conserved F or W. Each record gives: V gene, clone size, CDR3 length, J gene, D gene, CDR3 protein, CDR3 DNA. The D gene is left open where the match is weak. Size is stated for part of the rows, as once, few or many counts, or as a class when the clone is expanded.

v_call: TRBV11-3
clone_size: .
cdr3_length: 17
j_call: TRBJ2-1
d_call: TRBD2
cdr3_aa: CASSPTTVAGIYNEQFF
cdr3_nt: TGTGCCAGCAGCCCAACGACTGTAGCGGGAATCTACAATGAGCAGTTCTTC

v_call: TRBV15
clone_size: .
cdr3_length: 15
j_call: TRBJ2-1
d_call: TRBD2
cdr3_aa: CATSHRGGVGDEQFF
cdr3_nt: TGTGCCACCAGCCACCGGGGGGGAGTCGGTGATGAGCAGTTCTTC

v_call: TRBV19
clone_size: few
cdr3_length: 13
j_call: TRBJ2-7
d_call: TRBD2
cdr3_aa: CASSAGLASWQYF
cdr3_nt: TGTGCCAGTAGTGCCGGACTAGCTAGTTGGCAGTACTTC

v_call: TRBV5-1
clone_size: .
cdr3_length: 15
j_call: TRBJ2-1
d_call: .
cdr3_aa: CASSPLAGSYNEQFF
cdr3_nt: TGCGCCAGCAGCCCCCTCGCAGGCTCCTACAATGAGCAGTTCTTC

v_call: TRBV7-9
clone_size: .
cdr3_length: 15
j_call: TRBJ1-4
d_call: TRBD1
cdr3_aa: CASSQDRGEDEKLFF
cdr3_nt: TGTGCCAGCAGCCAGGACAGGGGGGAGGATGAAAAACTGTTTTTT

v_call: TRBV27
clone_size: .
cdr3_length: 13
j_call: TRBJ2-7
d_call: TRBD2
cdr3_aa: CASRLAGVHEQYF
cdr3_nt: TGTGCCAGCAGACTAGCGGGAGTCCACGAGCAGTACTTC

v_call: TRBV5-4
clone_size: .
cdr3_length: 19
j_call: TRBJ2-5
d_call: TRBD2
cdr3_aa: CASSLWGLAGGSGLETQYF
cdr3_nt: TGTGCCAGCAGCTTGTGGGGACTAGCGGGAGGGTCCGGATTAGAGACCCAGTACTTC

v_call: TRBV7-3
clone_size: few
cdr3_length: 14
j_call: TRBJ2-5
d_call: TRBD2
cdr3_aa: CASSPGGARETQYF
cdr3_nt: TGTGCCAGCAGCCCGGGGGGGGCGCGGGAGACCCAGTACTTC

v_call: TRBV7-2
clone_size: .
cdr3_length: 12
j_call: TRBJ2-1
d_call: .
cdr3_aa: CASSSASYEQFF
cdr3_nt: TGTGCCAGCAGCTCTGCTAGCTATGAGCAGTTCTTC

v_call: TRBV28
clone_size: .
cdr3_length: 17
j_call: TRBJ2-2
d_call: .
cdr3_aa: CASSLSLGAGETGELFF
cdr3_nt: TGTGCCAGCAGTTTAAGCCTGGGGGCGGGAGAGACCGGGGAGCTGTTTTTT

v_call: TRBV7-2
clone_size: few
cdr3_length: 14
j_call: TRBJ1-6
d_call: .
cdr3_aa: CASSLFGRDSPLHF
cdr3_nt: TGTGCCAGCAGCTTATTTGGCAGGGATTCACCCCTCCACTTT

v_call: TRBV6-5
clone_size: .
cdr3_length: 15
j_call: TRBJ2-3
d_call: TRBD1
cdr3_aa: CASSRRTGVTDTQYF
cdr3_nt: TGTGCCAGCAGTAGGCGGACAGGGGTGACAGATACGCAGTATTTT

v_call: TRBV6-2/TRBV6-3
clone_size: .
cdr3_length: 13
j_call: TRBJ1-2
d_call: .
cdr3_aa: CASSYQGRSGYTF
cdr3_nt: TGTGCCAGCAGTTACCAGGGGCGGAGTGGCTACACCTTC

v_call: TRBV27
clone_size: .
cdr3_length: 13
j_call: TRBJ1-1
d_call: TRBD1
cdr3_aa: CASSLMGQGRAFF
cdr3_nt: TGTGCCAGCAGTTTAATGGGACAGGGCCGAGCTTTCTTT

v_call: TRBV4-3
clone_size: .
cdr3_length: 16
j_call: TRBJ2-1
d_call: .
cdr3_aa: CASSQARSGRYNEQFF
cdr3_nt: TGCGCCAGCAGCCAGGCCCGGAGCGGGCGTTACAATGAGCAGTTCTTC

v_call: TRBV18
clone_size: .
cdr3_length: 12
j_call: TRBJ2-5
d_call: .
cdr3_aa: CASSQKGETQYF
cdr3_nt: TGTGCCAGCTCCCAAAAGGGGGAGACCCAGTACTTC

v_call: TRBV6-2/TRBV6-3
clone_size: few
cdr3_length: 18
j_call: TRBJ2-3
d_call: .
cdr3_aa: CASSYSVAEERRTDTQYF
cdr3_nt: TGTGCCAGCAGTTACTCGGTGGCTGAAGAGCGGAGAACAGATACGCAGTATTTT

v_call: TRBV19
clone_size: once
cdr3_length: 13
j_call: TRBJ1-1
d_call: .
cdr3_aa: CASTNMGAREAFF
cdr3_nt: TGTGCCAGTACCAACATGGGGGCCCGCGAGGCTTTCTTT

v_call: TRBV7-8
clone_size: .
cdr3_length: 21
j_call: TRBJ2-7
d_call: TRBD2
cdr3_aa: CASSLPNTTSGSAGRYYEQYF
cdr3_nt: TGTGCCAGCAGCTTACCCAATACGACTAGCGGGAGCGCCGGGCGCTACTACGAGCAGTACTTC

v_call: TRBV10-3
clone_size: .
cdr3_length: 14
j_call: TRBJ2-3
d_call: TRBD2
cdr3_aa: CAISRGGLADTQYF
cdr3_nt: TGTGCCATCAGCCGGGGGGGCCTTGCAGATACGCAGTATTTT

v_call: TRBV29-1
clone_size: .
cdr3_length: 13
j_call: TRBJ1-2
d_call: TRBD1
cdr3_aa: CSVGDRVDYGYTF
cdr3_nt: TGCAGCGTCGGGGACAGGGTGGACTATGGCTACACCTTC

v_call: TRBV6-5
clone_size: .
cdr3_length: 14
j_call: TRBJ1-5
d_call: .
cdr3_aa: CASQRQDRVWPQHF
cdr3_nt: TGTGCCAGCCAACGACAGGATCGGGTGTGGCCCCAGCATTTT

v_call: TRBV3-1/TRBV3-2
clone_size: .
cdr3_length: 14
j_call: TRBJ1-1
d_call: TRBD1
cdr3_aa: CASSPRGLNTEAFF
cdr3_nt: TGTGCCAGCAGCCCCAGGGGGCTGAACACTGAAGCTTTCTTT

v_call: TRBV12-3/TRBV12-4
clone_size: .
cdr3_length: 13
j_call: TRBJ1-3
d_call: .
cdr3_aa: CASSSFSGNTIYF
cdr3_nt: TGTGCCAGCAGCTCTTTCTCTGGAAACACCATATATTTT

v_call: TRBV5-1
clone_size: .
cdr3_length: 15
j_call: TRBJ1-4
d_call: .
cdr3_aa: CASSSGHTTNEKLFF
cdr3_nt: TGCGCCAGCAGCTCCGGACACACAACTAATGAAAAACTGTTTTTT

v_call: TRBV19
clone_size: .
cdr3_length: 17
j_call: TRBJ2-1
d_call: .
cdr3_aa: CASRSTLTGSRYNEQFF
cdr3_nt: TGTGCCAGTAGATCCACCCTGACAGGCAGTAGGTACAATGAGCAGTTCTTC

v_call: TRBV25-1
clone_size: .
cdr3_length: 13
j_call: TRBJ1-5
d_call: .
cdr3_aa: CASSEGGGQPQHF
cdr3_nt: TGTGCCAGCAGTGAAGGGGGGGGTCAGCCCCAGCATTTT

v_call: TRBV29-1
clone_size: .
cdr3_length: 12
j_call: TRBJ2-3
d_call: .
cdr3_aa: CSVRGIGDTQYF
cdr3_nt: TGCAGCGTTAGGGGGATTGGCGATACGCAGTATTTT

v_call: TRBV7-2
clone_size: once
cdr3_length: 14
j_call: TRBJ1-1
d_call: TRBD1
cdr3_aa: CASSPTGGITEAFF
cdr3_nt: TGTGCCAGCAGCCCGACAGGGGGAATCACTGAAGCTTTCTTT

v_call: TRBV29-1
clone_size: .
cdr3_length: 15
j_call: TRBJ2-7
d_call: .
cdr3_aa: CSVGFRQGRGGEQYF
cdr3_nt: TGCAGCGTTGGGTTCAGACAGGGGCGCGGGGGCGAGCAGTACTTC

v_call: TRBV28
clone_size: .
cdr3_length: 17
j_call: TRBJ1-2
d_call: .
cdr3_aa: CASSLFATALRSYGYTF
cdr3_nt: TGTGCCAGCAGTTTATTTGCGACAGCCCTGAGGAGCTATGGCTACACCTTC

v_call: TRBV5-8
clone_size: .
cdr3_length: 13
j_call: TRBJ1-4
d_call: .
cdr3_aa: CASTPATNEKLFF
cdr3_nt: TGTGCCAGCACCCCTGCAACTAATGAAAAACTGTTTTTT

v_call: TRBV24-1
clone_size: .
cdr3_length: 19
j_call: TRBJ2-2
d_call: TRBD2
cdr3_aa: CATSDGHGTSQANTGELFF
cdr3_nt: TGTGCCACCAGTGACGGACACGGGACTAGCCAGGCGAACACCGGGGAGCTGTTTTTT

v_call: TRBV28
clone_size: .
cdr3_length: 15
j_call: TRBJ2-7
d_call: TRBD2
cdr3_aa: CATGTSGRVGYEQYF
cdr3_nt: TGTGCCACCGGGACTAGCGGGAGGGTGGGGTACGAGCAGTACTTC

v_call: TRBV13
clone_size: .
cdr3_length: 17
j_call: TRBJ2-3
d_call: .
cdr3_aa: CASSSQEGLASTDTQYF
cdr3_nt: TGTGCCAGCAGCTCCCAAGAGGGTCTCGCTAGCACAGATACGCAGTATTTT

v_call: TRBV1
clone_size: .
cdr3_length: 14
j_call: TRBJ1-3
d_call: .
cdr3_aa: CTSVHSTGGNTIYF
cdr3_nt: TGCACCAGCGTTCACTCAACAGGGGGAAACACCATATATTTT

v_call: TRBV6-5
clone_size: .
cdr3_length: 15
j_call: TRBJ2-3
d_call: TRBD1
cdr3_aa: CASSPRQGWGDTQYF
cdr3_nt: TGTGCCAGCAGTCCAAGACAGGGGTGGGGAGATACGCAGTATTTT

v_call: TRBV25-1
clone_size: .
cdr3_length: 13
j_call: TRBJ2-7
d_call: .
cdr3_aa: CASSYQGINEQYF
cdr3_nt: TGTGCCAGCAGCTATCAGGGTATCAACGAGCAGTACTTC

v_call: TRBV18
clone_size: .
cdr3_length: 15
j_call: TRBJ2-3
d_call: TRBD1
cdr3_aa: CASSPGTGGSDTQYF
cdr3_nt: TGTGCCAGCTCACCAGGGACAGGGGGTTCAGATACGCAGTATTTT

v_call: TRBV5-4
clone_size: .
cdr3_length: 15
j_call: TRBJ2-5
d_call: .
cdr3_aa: CASSLFSIGAETQYF
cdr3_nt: TGTGCCAGCAGCTTGTTTTCCATCGGTGCGGAGACCCAGTACTTC

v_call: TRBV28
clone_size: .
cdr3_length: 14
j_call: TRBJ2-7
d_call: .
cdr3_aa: CASSLWTLFAEQYF
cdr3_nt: TGTGCCAGCAGTTTATGGACTCTCTTTGCCGAGCAGTACTTC

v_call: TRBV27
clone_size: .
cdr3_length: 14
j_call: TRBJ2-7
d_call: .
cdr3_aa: CASSLSSGFDEQYF
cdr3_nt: TGTGCCAGCAGTTTATCCTCAGGGTTTGACGAGCAGTACTTC

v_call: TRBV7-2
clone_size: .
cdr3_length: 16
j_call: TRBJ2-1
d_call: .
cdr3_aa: CASSLTASSSYNEQFF
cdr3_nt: TGTGCCAGCAGCTTAACTGCGTCTAGCTCCTACAATGAGCAGTTCTTC

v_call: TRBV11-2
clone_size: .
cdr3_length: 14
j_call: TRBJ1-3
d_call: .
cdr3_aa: CASSLEAGKHTIYF
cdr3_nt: TGTGCCAGCAGCTTAGAAGCCGGGAAGCACACCATATATTTT

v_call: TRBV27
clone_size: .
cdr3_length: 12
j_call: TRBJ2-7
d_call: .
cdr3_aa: CASSPSSYEQYF
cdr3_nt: TGTGCCAGCAGTCCCAGCTCCTACGAGCAGTACTTC

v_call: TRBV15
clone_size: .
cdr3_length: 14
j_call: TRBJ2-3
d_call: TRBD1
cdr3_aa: CATRDRGGTDTQYF
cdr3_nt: TGTGCCACCAGGGACAGGGGGGGCACAGATACGCAGTATTTT

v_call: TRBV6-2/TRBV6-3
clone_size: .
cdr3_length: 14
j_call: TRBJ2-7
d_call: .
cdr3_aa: CASSPSGPGSEQYF
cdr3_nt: TGTGCCAGCAGTCCCAGCGGTCCGGGCTCCGAGCAGTACTTC

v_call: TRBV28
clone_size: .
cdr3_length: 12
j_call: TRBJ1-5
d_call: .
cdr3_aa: CASSEGNQPQHF
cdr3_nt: TGTGCCAGCAGTGAGGGTAATCAGCCCCAGCATTTT

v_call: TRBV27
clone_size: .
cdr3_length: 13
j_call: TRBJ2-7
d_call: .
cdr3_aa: CASSSHVRHEQYF
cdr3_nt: TGTGCCAGCAGTTCCCACGTGAGGCACGAGCAGTACTTC

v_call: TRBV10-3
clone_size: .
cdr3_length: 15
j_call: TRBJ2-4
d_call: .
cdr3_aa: CAITDPLAGSNIQYF
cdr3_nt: TGTGCCATCACCGACCCTCTCGCGGGTTCAAACATTCAGTACTTC

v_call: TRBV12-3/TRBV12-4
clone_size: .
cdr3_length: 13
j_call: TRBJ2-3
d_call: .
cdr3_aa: CASKRWGADTQYF
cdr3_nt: TGTGCCAGCAAAAGATGGGGCGCCGACACGCAGTATTTT